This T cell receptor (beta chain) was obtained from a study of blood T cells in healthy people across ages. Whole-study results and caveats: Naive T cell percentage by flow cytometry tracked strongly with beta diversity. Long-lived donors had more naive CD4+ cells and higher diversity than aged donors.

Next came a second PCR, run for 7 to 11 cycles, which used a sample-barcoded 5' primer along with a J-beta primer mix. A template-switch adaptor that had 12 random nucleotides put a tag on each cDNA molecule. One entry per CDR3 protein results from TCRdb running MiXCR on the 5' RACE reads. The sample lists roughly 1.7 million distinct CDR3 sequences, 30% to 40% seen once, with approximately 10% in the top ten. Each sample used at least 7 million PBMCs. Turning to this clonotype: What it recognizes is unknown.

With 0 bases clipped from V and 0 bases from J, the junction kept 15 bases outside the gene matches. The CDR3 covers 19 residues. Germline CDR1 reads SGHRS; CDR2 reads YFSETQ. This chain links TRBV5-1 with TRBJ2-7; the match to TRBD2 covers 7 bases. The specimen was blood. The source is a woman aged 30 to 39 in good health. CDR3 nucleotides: TGCGCCAGCAGCTTGGGACCGGCGGCGCCTAGCGGTAGCTCCTACGAGCAGTACTTC. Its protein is CASSLGPAAPSGSSYEQYF.